These 12 T cell receptor beta chains share one sample of origin, sequenced in a study of blood T cell repertoires in COVID-19. Profiling relied on immunoSEQ multiplex PCR, and the TCRdb table lists in-frame clones only, not all of them. Altogether fewer than 250,000 clones are present, approximately 85% being singletons, with the ten largest covering about 4.5%. The sequenced sample was peripheral blood. Source of these receptors: a woman in her sixties or seventies with acute or convalescent COVID-19.

The chain recombines TRBV12-3 or TRBV12-4 with TRBJ2-7; D is unresolved. Deletions cut 5 bases from V and 8 bases from J, with 10 bases between. The CDR3 contains 11 residues. The CDR3 nucleotides read TGTGCCAGCAGTCTCGGGTGGAAGCAGTACTTC. This codes for CASSLGWKQYF.

The chain couples TRBV11-2 to TRBJ1-1; D possibly corresponds to TRBD1 (6 bases). The CDR3 is made up of 14 amino acids. Trimming pared 5 bases from V and 5 bases from J, leaving 15 bases between. Germline V lookup: CDR1 SGHAT, CDR2 FQNNGV. The CDR3 is CASSTQQGRTEAFF. CDR3 DNA sequence: TGTGCCAGCAGCACCCAACAGGGTAGGACTGAAGCTTTCTTT.

The chain combines TRBV5-1 with TRBJ2-6; D remains ambiguous. CDR1 and CDR2 (germline): SGHRS, YFSETQ. Trimming removed 0 bases at V and 0 bases at J, with 7 bases between. This CDR3 has 16 amino acids. The CDR3 nucleotides read TGCGCCAGCAGCTTGGGTAGCCACTCTGGGGCCAACGTCCTGACTTTC. Protein: CASSLGSHSGANVLTF.

J is TRBJ2-1 and V is TRBV2; TRBD2 matches 8 bases. The CDR3 consists of 14 residues. V lost 7 bases, J lost 9 bases, and 11 bases stayed unmatched. Germline V lookup: CDR1 SNHLY, CDR2 FYNNEI. The CDR3 DNA follows: TGTGCCAGCATTATAGCGGGACCCGAGGGTGAGCAGTTCTTC. It translates to CASIIAGPEGEQFF.

This clone was picked up a small number of times. J is TRBJ1-4 and V is TRBV10-1; D is perhaps TRBD1 (5 bases). V was shortened by 1 base and J by 8 bases, with 8 bases between the two germline ends. The germline V gene has CDR1 WNHNN and CDR2 SYGVQD (reference sequence). The CDR3 sequence is 13 residues long. CDR3 residues: CASSEFAGEKLFF. CDR3 nucleotide sequence: TGCGCCAGCAGTGAGTTTGCAGGGGAAAAACTGTTTTTT.

The V gene is TRBV6-2 or TRBV6-3, the J gene TRBJ1-1; 7 bases are a match to TRBD1. The CDR3 has 16 residues. The junction had 9 bases not matched to a gene; V was cut back by 2 bases and J by 3 bases. Per the germline V gene, CDR1 is MNHEY and CDR2 is SVGEGT. DNA of the CDR3: TGTGCCAGCAGTTACGACAGGGAAGTCCGTGACACTGAAGCTTTCTTT. This translates into CASSYDREVRDTEAFF.

J is TRBJ1-1 and V is TRBV18; D possibly corresponds to TRBD1 (5 bases). CDR1 is KGHSH, CDR2 LQKENI, per germline. Between the trimmed V and J ends, which lost 5 bases and 4 bases, there was a span of 20 bases. CDR3 size: 16 residues. The CDR3 loop is CASSLRDVGGGTEAFF. CDR3 sequence (DNA): TGTGCCAGCTCATTACGAGATGTGGGCGGGGGCACTGAAGCTTTCTTT. The full variable domain, with the rest looked up from reference TRBV18 and TRBJ1-1, is NAGVMQNPRHLVRRRGQEARLRCSPMKGHSHVYWYRQLPEEGLKFMVYLQKENIIDESGMPKERFSAEFPKEGPSILRIQQVVRGDSAAYFCASSLRDVGGGTEAFFGQGTRLTVV.

The chain has TRBV10-3 and TRBJ2-3; tentative D call: TRBD1 (5 bases). Germline V CDR1 and CDR2: ENHRY, SYGVKD. CDR3 length: 15 amino acids. Trimming shortened V by 4 bases and J by 1 base, and 12 bases separated the two germline ends. CDR3 sequence reads: CAISGRGSGTDTQYF. The CDR3 nucleotides are TGTGCCATCAGTGGTAGGGGTAGTGGCACAGATACGCAGTATTTT.

The chain couples TRBV6-5 to TRBJ1-1; 9 nucleotides agree with TRBD1. CDR1 is MNHEY, CDR2 SVGAGI, per germline. The CDR3 is made up of 11 amino acids. V was pared by 6 bases and J by 8 bases, with 1 base of the junction left unmatched. CDR3 sequence: CASRDRGEAFF. The CDR3 bases are TGTGCCAGCAGGGACAGGGGAGAAGCTTTCTTT.

V is TRBV7-9 and J is TRBJ2-7; TRBD1 is a possible D gene (6 bases). CDR3 length: 15 amino acids. Germline CDR1 SEHNR, CDR2 FQNEAQ (reference sequence). V lost 6 bases and J lost 3, with 18 bases in between. The CDR3 DNA reads as TGTGCCAGCAGTTATGATAGTGGGACAAGCTACGAGCAGTACTTC. Translating gives CASSYDSGTSYEQYF.

J is TRBJ2-2 and V is TRBV19; D gene unclear. V lost 9 bases to trimming and J lost 2 bases, with 19 bases between them. From germline, CDR1 is LNHDA and CDR2 SQIVND (reference sequence). This CDR3 has 16 amino acids. The CDR3 sequence: CASRSLAVTNTGELFF. CDR3 bases: TGTGCCAGCCGCTCCTTGGCGGTCACAAACACCGGGGAGCTGTTTTTT.

The genes are TRBV18 and TRBJ1-2, with 12 bases matching TRBD1. CDR3 size: 15 residues. The trim removed 2 bases at V and 3 bases at J, leaving 1 base unmatched. Per germline, CDR1 KGHSH and CDR2 LQKENI. CDR3 bases: TGTGCCAGCTCACCAGGGACAGGGGGCTACTATGGCTACACCTTC. It specifies CASSPGTGGYYGYTF.